This TCR beta chain was documented in a study of T cell responses to AZD1222 COVID-19 vaccine (dated by TCRdb to about 2021). Regarding the research as a whole: Because spike-specific TCR depth and breadth did not differ between the two schedules, AZD1222 recipients who got a second dose at roughly 4 weeks were pooled with those who got a second dose at roughly 12 weeks. A total of 230 or so trial participants underwent TCR sequencing, of whom around 200 received two doses of AZD1222 and some 26 received two doses of the MenACWY control vaccine. Trial participants were enrolled by age into subgroups of 18-55, 56-69 and 70-plus years, and about 150, 27 and 61 TCR-sequenced participants, respectively, were included in these subgroups. General conclusions and limits of the study: Reportedly, close to half of the unique spike-specific TCRs recognized epitopes lying outside the regions that are mutated in the B.1.351 and B.1.1.7 variants. The 56-69-year group was small, and its depth increase did not reach significance, likely because of low power. Participants were mostly white British, with more females than males. The authors suggested clonal diversity may have been underestimated. Conclusions about previously exposed vaccinees were limited because only a handful of AZD1222 recipients were SARS-CoV-2 seropositive at baseline. Because no samples from the day 14 peak response were available, repertoires could be characterized only after the peak T cell response. The vaccine-associated CD4 TCRs covered the entire spike protein, and the dominant responses fell in regions 160-218 and 743-854. After two AZD1222 doses, both the breadth and the depth of spike-specific TCRs were significantly higher than at day 0 and than in MenACWY recipients.

Explained via the paper, the time point label denotes: baseline before first vaccination. Vaccinee samples came from UK trials COV001 and COV002, including a single-blind randomized controlled phase 2/3 trial of AZD1222 (ChAdOx1 nCoV-19) in healthy adults. For TCRbeta chain sequencing, PBMC samples were collected from trial participants at day 0 and at day 28 after the second dose. Via the germline V gene (reference sequence), CDR1 is LGHDT and CDR2 YNNKEL. The cysteine opens and the phenylalanine closes a CDR3 of 13 amino acids. Only CDR3 DNA remains: 39 bases, in frame from the first base. V and J are truncated by 4 bases and 4 bases respectively, leaving an intervening sequence of 8 bases. The CDR3 regions of human TCRbeta chains were subjected to immunosequencing. Per the original workflow: TCRs in the repertoires were compared against a reference library of SARS-CoV-2-specific TCRs that had been generated with the MIRA antigen-specificity platform. Breadth meant the fraction of unique TCRs that were SARS-CoV-2-associated, whereas depth meant the fraction of total T cells that were SARS-CoV-2-associated. Using the MIRA data, each spike-specific TCR was assigned both to the spike region to which the TCR was reactive and to a CD4 or CD8 class. Log10-transformed breadth and depth values were compared by one-way ANOVA with Sidak's multiple comparisons tests. Entries here come from immuneACCESS through TCRdb and include only in-frame sequences with V and J called. Some clones fail to appear in such tables; in the studies checked, an unresolved V gene covers under half of the shortfall, and the cause of the remainder is unknown. For V, J and clone size, that table is used; D and trimming come from the DNA. The sample data list some 180,000 clones, and around 90% of these were observed just once. Of the sample, less than 0.55% falls within the top ten clones.

This clone was seen just once. Its specific antigen is unknown. No per-base quality is available; no much larger clone lies one base away. The TCR sequence derives from an adult in good health. The sequence is built from TRBV3-1 (or the pseudogene TRBV3-2) and TRBJ2-1; possibly the D gene is TRBD1, per 5 matching bases. The sample here was peripheral blood, taken on day 0 of AZD1222 vaccination. The CDR3 region: CASSRTGYNEQFF. At the DNA level, the sequence is TGTGCCAGCAGCCGCACAGGATACAATGAGCAGTTCTTC.